The present T cell receptor beta chain was sequenced within a study of T-cell memory formation after mild COVID-19. This CDR3 contains 12 residues. Trimming stripped 3 bases from V and 8 bases from J, with 7 bases between. CDR1 is KGHDR, CDR2 SFDVKD, per germline. Regarding the study as a whole: The study found contracting CD4+ clones mainly in CM and EM and contracting CD8+ clones in EMRA. The finding that pre-infection memory included some responding clones suggested that cross-reactive memory joined. Later expanders leaned CD4+, whereas clones that contracted between day 15 and 85 were balanced CD4/CD8.

TCRdb re-called the 5' RACE reads through MiXCR, storing one row per CDR3 protein. The table lists hundreds of thousands of distinct CDR3 sequences, 17% of them singletons. In its sample, this clonotype was seen a few times. Its antigen is undetermined. What was sequenced was PBMCs or a T cell subset sorted from them (not recorded which). The V and J genes are TRBV24-1 and TRBJ2-4; perhaps TRBD2 as D (6 bases). The receptor's source is an adult woman who had mild COVID-19 (a few samples of this study predate the infection). Cell type and time point are not known. The CDR3 DNA follows: TGTGCCACCAGTGATGGCGGGGACATTCAGTACTTC. Encoded protein: CATSDGGDIQYF.